This T cell receptor beta chain was documented in a study of T cells in localized non-small cell lung cancer. Produced via immunoSEQ multiplex PCR; TCRdb's table is partial and in-frame only. The profile shows roughly 61,000 clones, roughly 76% of them singletons. In regard to this clone: As yet, its antigen is unknown.

Trimming removed 0 bases from V and 5 bases from J; junction bases left unmatched: 9. This CDR3 is 17 amino acids long. Germline assignment: CDR1 LNHNV and CDR2 YYDKDF (reference sequence). Points from the study as a whole: Increased T cell density in blood showed an association with longer overall survival. Uninvolved nearby lung showed the greatest T cell clonality, exceeding that found in tumor.

The V gene is TRBV15, the J gene TRBJ2-7; 11 bases agree with TRBD1. This TCR was recovered from a man aged 40 to 75 with stage II lung adenocarcinoma. This material consisted of PBMCs, taken before any cancer treatment. The CDR3 is CATSRERRTGGLDEQYF. DNA for the CDR3: TGTGCCACCAGCAGAGAGAGGAGGACAGGGGGCCTCGACGAGCAGTACTTC.